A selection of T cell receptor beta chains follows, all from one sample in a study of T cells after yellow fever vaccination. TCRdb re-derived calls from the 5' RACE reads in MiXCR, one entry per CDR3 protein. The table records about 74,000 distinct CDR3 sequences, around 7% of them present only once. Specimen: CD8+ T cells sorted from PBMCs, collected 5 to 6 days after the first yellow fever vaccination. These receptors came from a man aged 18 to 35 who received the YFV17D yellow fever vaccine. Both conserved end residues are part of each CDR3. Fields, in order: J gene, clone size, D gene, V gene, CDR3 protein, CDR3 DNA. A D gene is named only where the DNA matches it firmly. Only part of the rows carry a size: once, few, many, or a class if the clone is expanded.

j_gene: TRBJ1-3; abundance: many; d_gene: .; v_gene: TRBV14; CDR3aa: CASSQPLSGNTIYF; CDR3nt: TGTGCCAGCAGCCAACCTCTATCTGGAAACACCATATATTTT
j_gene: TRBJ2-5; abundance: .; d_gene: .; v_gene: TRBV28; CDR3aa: CASSFLANQETQYF; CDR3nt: TGTGCCAGCAGTTTCCTAGCGAACCAAGAGACCCAGTACTTC
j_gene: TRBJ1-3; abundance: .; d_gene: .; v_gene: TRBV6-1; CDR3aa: CASSERRSSGNTIYF; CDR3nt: TGTGCCAGCAGTGAACGCAGGAGCTCTGGAAACACCATATATTTT
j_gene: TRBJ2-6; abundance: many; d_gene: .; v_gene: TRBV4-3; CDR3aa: CASSQSSGANVLTF; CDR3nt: TGCGCCAGCAGCCAGTCCTCTGGGGCCAACGTCCTGACTTTC
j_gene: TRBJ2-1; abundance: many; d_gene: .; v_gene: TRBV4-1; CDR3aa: CASSQVDPIAYNEQFF; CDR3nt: TGCGCCAGCAGCCAAGTAGATCCGATAGCATACAATGAGCAGTTCTTC
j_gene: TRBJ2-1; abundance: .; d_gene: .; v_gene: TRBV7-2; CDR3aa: CASSSLITGYNEQFF; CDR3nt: TGTGCCAGCAGCTCCCTAATTACAGGATACAATGAGCAGTTCTTC
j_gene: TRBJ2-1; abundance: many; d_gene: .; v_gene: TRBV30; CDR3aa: CAWSAGAGTPNEQFF; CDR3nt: TGTGCCTGGAGTGCCGGGGCGGGGACCCCAAATGAGCAGTTCTTC
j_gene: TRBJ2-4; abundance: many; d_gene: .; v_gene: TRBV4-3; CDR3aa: CASSQDPGFVRNIQYF; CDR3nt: TGCGCCAGCAGCCAAGATCCCGGTTTCGTAAGGAACATTCAGTACTTC
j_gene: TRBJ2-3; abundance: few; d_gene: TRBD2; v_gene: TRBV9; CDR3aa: CASSVGQAGGSDTQYF; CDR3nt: TGTGCCAGCAGCGTAGGACAAGCGGGGGGCTCAGATACGCAGTATTTT
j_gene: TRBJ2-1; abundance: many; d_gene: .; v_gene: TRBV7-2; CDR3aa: CASSPTYNEQFF; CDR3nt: TGTGCCAGCAGCCCAACCTACAATGAGCAGTTCTTC
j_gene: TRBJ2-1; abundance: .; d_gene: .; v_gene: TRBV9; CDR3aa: CASSGNGLINEQFF; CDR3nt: TGTGCCAGCAGCGGAAACGGACTCATCAATGAGCAGTTCTTC
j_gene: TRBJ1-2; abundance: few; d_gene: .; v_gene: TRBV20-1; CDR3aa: CSARDPGTGYGGYTF; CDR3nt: TGCAGTGCTAGAGACCCAGGGACGGGGTATGGTGGCTACACCTTC
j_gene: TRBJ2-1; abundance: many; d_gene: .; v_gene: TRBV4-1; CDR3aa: CASSQERINEQFF; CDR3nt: TGCGCCAGCAGCCAAGAAAGAATCAATGAGCAGTTCTTC
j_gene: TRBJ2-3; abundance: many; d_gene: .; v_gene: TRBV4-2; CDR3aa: CASSQEGSGIDTQYF; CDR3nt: TGTGCCAGCAGCCAAGAAGGTAGTGGGATAGATACGCAGTATTTT
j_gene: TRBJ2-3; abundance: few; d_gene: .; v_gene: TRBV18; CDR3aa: CASSPRETDTQYF; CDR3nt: TGTGCCAGCTCACCACGCGAGACAGATACGCAGTATTTT
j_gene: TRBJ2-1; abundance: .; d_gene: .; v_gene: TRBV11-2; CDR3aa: CASSHWGPANEQFF; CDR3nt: TGTGCCAGCAGCCACTGGGGGCCGGCAAATGAGCAGTTCTTC
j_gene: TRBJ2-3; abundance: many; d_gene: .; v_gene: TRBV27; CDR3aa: CASRSLSGTDTQYF; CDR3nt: TGTGCCAGCAGATCTTTGTCAGGCACAGATACGCAGTATTTT
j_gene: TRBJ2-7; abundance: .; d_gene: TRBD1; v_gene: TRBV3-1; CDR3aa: CASSQLGTGYEQYF; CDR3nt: TGTGCCAGCAGCCAACTAGGGACAGGCTACGAGCAGTACTTC
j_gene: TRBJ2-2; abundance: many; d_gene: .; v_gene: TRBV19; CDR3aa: CASRRDPNTGELFF; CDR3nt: TGTGCCAGTAGGAGGGACCCAAACACCGGGGAGCTGTTTTTT
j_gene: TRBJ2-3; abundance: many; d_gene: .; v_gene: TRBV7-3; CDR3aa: CASSSGDNRADTQYF; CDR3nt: TGTGCCAGCAGCTCTGGGGATAACCGCGCAGATACGCAGTATTTT
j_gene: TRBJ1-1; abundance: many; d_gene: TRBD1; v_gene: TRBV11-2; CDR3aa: CASSLQGGTEAFF; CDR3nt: TGTGCCAGCAGCTTACAGGGGGGGACTGAAGCTTTCTTT
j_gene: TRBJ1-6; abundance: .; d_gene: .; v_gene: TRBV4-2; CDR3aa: CASSQELQLNSPLHF; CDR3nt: TGTGCCAGCAGCCAAGAATTACAACTCAATTCACCCCTCCACTTT
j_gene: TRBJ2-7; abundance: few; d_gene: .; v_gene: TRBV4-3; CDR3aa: CASSQDLDNYEQYF; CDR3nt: TGCGCCAGCAGCCAAGATCTAGACAACTACGAGCAGTACTTC
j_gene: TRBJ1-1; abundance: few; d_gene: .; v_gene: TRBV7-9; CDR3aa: CASSAGHTEAFF; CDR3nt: TGTGCCAGCAGCGCAGGGCACACTGAAGCTTTCTTT
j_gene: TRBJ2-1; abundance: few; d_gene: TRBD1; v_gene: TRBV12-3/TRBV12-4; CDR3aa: CASSGQVEFF; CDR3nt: TGTGCCAGCAGTGGACAGGTGGAGTTCTTC
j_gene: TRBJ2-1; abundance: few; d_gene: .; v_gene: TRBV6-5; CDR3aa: CASSYRGALVNDEQFF; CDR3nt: TGTGCCAGCAGTTACAGGGGGGCGTTAGTTAATGATGAGCAGTTCTTC
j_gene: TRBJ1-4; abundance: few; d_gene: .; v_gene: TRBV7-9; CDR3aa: CASRPESATNEKLFF; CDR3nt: TGTGCCAGCAGGCCCGAAAGTGCAACTAATGAAAAACTGTTTTTT
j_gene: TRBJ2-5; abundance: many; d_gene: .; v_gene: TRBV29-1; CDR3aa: CSVLKTSETQYF; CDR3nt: TGCAGCGTCCTAAAGACGTCGGAGACCCAGTACTTC
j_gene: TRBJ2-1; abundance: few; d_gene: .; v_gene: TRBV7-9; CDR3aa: CASSNGDNRPSYNEQFF; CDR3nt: TGTGCCAGCAGCAACGGGGACAACAGACCCTCCTACAATGAGCAGTTCTTC
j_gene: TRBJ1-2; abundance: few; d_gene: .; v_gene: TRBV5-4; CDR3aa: CASSSPPLESNYGYTF; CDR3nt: TGTGCCAGCAGTTCCCCCCCGCTAGAGAGTAACTATGGCTACACCTTC
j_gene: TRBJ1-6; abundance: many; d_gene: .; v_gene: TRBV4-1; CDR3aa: CASSQDTGYTSPLHF; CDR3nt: TGCGCCAGCAGCCAAGACACAGGGTACACTTCACCCCTCCACTTT
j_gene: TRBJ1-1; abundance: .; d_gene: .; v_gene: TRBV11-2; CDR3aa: CASSTFPEGTEAFF; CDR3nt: TGTGCCAGCAGCACTTTTCCAGAAGGGACTGAAGCTTTCTTT
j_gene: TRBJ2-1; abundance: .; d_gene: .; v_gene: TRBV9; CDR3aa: CASSVGGLSYNEQFF; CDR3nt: TGTGCCAGCAGCGTAGGGGGCCTCTCCTACAATGAGCAGTTCTTC
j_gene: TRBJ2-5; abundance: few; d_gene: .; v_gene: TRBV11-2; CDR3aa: CASSPGSGFAETQYF; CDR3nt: TGTGCCAGCAGCCCCGGAAGCGGGTTTGCAGAGACCCAGTACTTC
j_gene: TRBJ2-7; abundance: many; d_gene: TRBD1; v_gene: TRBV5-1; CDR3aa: CASSIPGQSYEQYF; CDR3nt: TGCGCCAGCAGCATTCCGGGACAGTCCTACGAGCAGTACTTC
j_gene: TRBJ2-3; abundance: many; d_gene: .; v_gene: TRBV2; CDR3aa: CASSEDENGRDQDTQYF; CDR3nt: TGTGCCAGCAGTGAAGATGAAAATGGCAGGGATCAAGATACGCAGTATTTT
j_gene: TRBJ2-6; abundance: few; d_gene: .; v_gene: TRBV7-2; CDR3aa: CASSSRTLSGANVLTF; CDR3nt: TGTGCCAGCAGCTCTCGGACACTCTCTGGGGCCAACGTCCTGACTTTC